The next 29 T cell receptor beta chains were all read from a single sample in a study of blood T cell repertoires in COVID-19. The protocol was immunoSEQ multiplex PCR, while the TCRdb copy is restricted to in-frame clones and leaves out a portion. This table has approximately 150,000 clones, approximately 84% appearing once. Sequenced sample: peripheral blood. These receptors were obtained from a human donor with acute or convalescent COVID-19. The donor label of this sample is uncertain.

The CDR3 DNA reads as TGTGCCACCAGTGATCCAGGGACTAGCGGGGGGGCCGCGTATGAGCAGTTCTTC. Its translation: CATSDPGTSGGAAYEQFF. The chain couples TRBV24-1 to TRBJ2-1, with TRBD2 matching 16 bases. The V segment lost 3 bases and the J segment 8 bases; nucleotides outside the gene matches: 9. Germline V lookup: CDR1 KGHDR, CDR2 SFDVKD. The CDR3 totals 18 residues.

The chain couples TRBV11-2 to TRBJ2-3, with D tentatively TRBD2 (6 bases). The CDR3 is made up of 14 amino acids. The germline V gene has CDR1 SGHAT and CDR2 FQNNGV. The V gene lost 5 bases and the J gene lost 0 bases, with 9 bases spanning the gap. The CDR3 DNA reads as TGTGCCAGCAGCCCGGGGACTAGCACAGATACGCAGTATTTT. Translating it yields CASSPGTSTDTQYF.

This chain joins TRBV7-9 and TRBJ2-1; D might be TRBD2 (5 bases). The CDR3 has 15 amino acids. Trimming took off 7 bases at V and 0 bases at J, with 13 bases between the two ends. Germline-derived CDR1 and CDR2 are SEHNR and FQNEAQ (reference sequence). The CDR3 region is CASKVREPSYNEQFF. The CDR3 DNA is TGTGCCAGCAAGGTTCGGGAACCCTCCTACAATGAGCAGTTCTTC.

The gene calls are TRBV28 and TRBJ2-5; D might be TRBD1 (6 bases). CDR3 size: 17 residues. Germline V lookup: CDR1 MDHEN, CDR2 SYDVKM. V was pared by 3 bases and J by 1 base, with 18 bases between. For the CDR3, the DNA is TGTGCCAGCAGTTTCTCCCTCGACAGGTTCCCCCAAGAGACCCAGTACTTC. Translating gives CASSFSLDRFPQETQYF. The full variable domain, its missing parts supplied by reference TRBV28 and TRBJ2-5, is DVKVTQSSRYLVKRTGEKVFLECVQDMDHENMFWYRQDPGLGLRLIYFSYDVKMKEKGDIPEGYSVSREKKERFSLILESASTNQTSMYLCASSFSLDRFPQETQYFGPGTRLLVL.

This chain connects TRBV19 to TRBJ2-2, with no clear D. V shed 8 bases and J shed 4 bases, with 11 bases lying between them. The CDR3 has 13 amino acids. From germline, CDR1 is LNHDA and CDR2 SQIVND (reference sequence). The CDR3 spells CASRAIATGELFF. The CDR3 DNA reads TGTGCCAGTCGCGCCATCGCCACCGGGGAGCTGTTTTTT.

The V gene is TRBV6-5, the J gene TRBJ1-6; the D gene is possibly TRBD1 (6 bases). This CDR3 comprises 12 residues. Germline CDR1 and CDR2: MNHEY and SVGAGI. The ends were cut back, 6 bases at V and 7 bases at J, with 7 bases in the middle. CDR3 DNA sequence: TGTGCCAGCAGAACAGGGAATTCACCCCTCCACTTT. Translating it yields CASRTGNSPLHF.

The rearrangement links TRBV10-3 to TRBJ1-1; 7 bases fit TRBD1. Germline values: CDR1 ENHRY, CDR2 SYGVKD. J was trimmed by 5 bases and V by 6 bases; bases with no gene match: 6. This CDR3 contains 13 residues. The CDR3 here is CAIRNRGQTEAFF. The CDR3 DNA is TGTGCCATCAGGAACAGGGGACAAACTGAAGCTTTCTTT.

Points on this clone: The identical CDR3 is also encoded by other nucleotide sequences in the sample. The V and J genes are TRBV18 and TRBJ1-1, with D perhaps matching TRBD1 (5 bases). V lost 6 bases and J lost 3, with 11 bases in between. The CDR3 loop spans 13 amino acids. CDR1 is KGHSH and CDR2 is LQKENI in the germline V gene. This chain's CDR3 is CASSPQGDTEAFF. CDR3 DNA sequence: TGTGCCAGCTCCCCCCAGGGTGACACTGAAGCTTTCTTT.

This clone was counted a single time. The chain links TRBV28 to TRBJ2-5; a weak D match, TRBD2 (5 bases). The CDR3 spans 15 residues. Germline assignment: CDR1 MDHEN and CDR2 SYDVKM. V was pared by 2 bases and J by 5 bases, with 15 bases between. The CDR3: CASSLSGRGRETQYF. The DNA for the CDR3 is TGTGCCAGCAGTTTAAGTGGTCGGGGAAGGGAGACCCAGTACTTC.

The V gene is TRBV27, the J gene TRBJ1-1; the D gene is possibly TRBD1 (6 bases). CDR1 is MNHEY, CDR2 SMNVEV, per germline (reference sequence). Between the trimmed V and J ends, which lost 0 bases and 0 bases, there was a span of 8 bases. The CDR3 loop spans 15 amino acids. CDR3 region: CASSLSAGVNTEAFF. The CDR3 DNA follows: TGTGCCAGCAGTTTATCTGCAGGGGTGAACACTGAAGCTTTCTTT.

This chain links TRBV5-1 with TRBJ2-2; no definite D call. V lost 0 bases and J 3 bases, leaving 12 bases between the germline ends. This CDR3 contains 16 residues. Germline V gene lookup returns CDR1 SGHRS and CDR2 YFSETQ. This CDR3 is CASSLANWADTGELFF. CDR3 DNA sequence: TGCGCCAGCAGCTTGGCCAACTGGGCCGACACCGGGGAGCTGTTTTTT.

The chain recombines TRBV27 with TRBJ1-3; TRBD1 might be the D (6 bases). Germline values: CDR1 MNHEY, CDR2 SMNVEV (reference sequence). This CDR3 contains 13 residues. Trimming removed 4 bases from V and 6 bases from J, with 10 bases in between. The CDR3 sequence: CASSSGGTNTIYF. The CDR3 DNA sequence: TGTGCCAGCAGTTCGGGGGGCACAAACACCATATATTTT.

V and J are TRBV7-9 and TRBJ2-7; TRBD2 matches at 8 bases. Germline assignment: CDR1 SEHNR and CDR2 FQNEAQ (reference sequence). After removal of 5 bases from V and 5 bases from J, the junction contained 5 bases not matched to a gene. CDR3 length: 13 amino acids. In DNA form, the CDR3 reads TGTGCCAGCAGCCTTCTAGCGGGTCACGAGCAGTACGTC. It translates to CASSLLAGHEQYV.

The chain combines TRBV4-3 with TRBJ1-5; D gene uncertain. The CDR3 totals 14 residues. Trimming shortened V by 0 bases and J by 3 bases, and 6 bases separated the two germline ends. Per the germline V gene, CDR1 is LGHNA and CDR2 is YSLEER. The CDR3 loop reads CASSQDLVNQPQHF. DNA of the CDR3: TGCGCCAGCAGCCAAGATCTTGTCAATCAGCCCCAGCATTTT.

V and J are TRBV4-3 and TRBJ2-3, with TRBD2 matching 7 bases. After removal of 2 bases from V and 2 bases from J, the junction contained 7 bases not matched to a gene. CDR1 LGHNA and CDR2 YSLEER come from the germline V gene. The CDR3 has 16 residues. CDR3 coding DNA: TGCGCCAGCAGCCAACATCGAGCGGGGTTCACAGATACGCAGTATTTT. This gives the protein CASSQHRAGFTDTQYF.

The J gene is TRBJ2-3, the V gene TRBV28; 8 bases agree with TRBD2. The CDR3 is 16 amino acids. Germline loops: CDR1 MDHEN, CDR2 SYDVKM. The V segment lost 1 base and the J segment 3 bases; nucleotides outside the gene matches: 6. DNA of the CDR3: TGTGCCAGCAGTTTATCCTCAGCGGGGGCTACAGATACGCAGTATTTT. Its protein is CASSLSSAGATDTQYF.

V is TRBV5-1 and J is TRBJ1-2, with TRBD1 identical over 8 bases. The germline V gene has CDR1 SGHRS and CDR2 YFSETQ. The junction had 5 bases not matched to a gene; V was cut back by 4 bases and J by 0 bases. This CDR3 comprises 15 residues. In nucleotides, the CDR3 is TGCGCCAGCAGCGCTTGGACAGGGCCTAACTATGGCTACACCTTC. Its protein is CASSAWTGPNYGYTF.

This chain links TRBV6-2 or TRBV6-3 with TRBJ2-3; 9 positions agree with TRBD2. V lost 2 bases and J lost 5; bases outside the gene matches: 5. In germline, CDR1 is MNHEY, CDR2 SVGEGT. This CDR3 spans 15 amino acids. CDR3 amino acids: CASSYGTSRGDTQYF. CDR3 sequence (DNA): TGTGCCAGCAGTTACGGGACTAGCCGAGGAGATACGCAGTATTTT.

This clone has only a few counts. The V and J genes are TRBV18 and TRBJ1-2, with TRBD1 identical over 7 bases. The ends lost 6 bases at V and 2 bases at J; junction bases unmatched: 6. CDR1 and CDR2 from the germline V gene are KGHSH and LQKENI. The length of the CDR3 is 14 residues. CDR3 in amino acids: CASSPETGNYGYTF. CDR3 DNA: TGTGCCAGCTCCCCAGAGACAGGGAACTATGGCTACACCTTC.

CDR3 sequence reads: CASSPGTGYGYEQYV. CDR3 DNA sequence: TGTGCCAGCTCACCAGGGACAGGGTATGGCTACGAGCAGTACGTC. The V and J genes are TRBV18 and TRBJ2-7, with 9 bases aligning to TRBD1. Germline V gene data show CDR1 as KGHSH and CDR2 as LQKENI. The CDR3 covers 15 residues. With V trimmed by 2 bases and J by 3 bases, 5 bases remained unmatched.

The gene calls are TRBV6-2 or TRBV6-3 and TRBJ2-7, with 10 bases identical to TRBD1. The length of the CDR3 is 13 residues. Germline assignment: CDR1 MNHEY and CDR2 SVGEGT. V was clipped by 5 bases and J by 7 bases; unmatched bases: 5. The CDR3, as DNA: TGTGCCAGCAGTCGACAGGGGGCCGGGGAGCAGTACGTC. It encodes CASSRQGAGEQYV.

The CDR3 sequence is CTSSPRQDRPYGYTF. The CDR3 nucleotides read TGCACCAGCAGCCCCCGGCAGGATCGCCCCTATGGCTACACCTTC. The chain combines TRBV1 with TRBJ1-2; the tabulated D call, TRBD1, remains unverified against the DNA. TRBV1 is shown as a pseudogene. There are 15 residues in the CDR3.

The chain couples TRBV3-1 (or the pseudogene TRBV3-2) to TRBJ1-6; TRBD1 agrees at 7 bases. Germline V gene sequence: CDR1 LGHDT, CDR2 YNNKEL (reference sequence). The CDR3 is 14 residues long. V lost 11 bases and J lost 5; bases outside the gene matches: 9. CDR3 nucleotide sequence: TGTGCCTCCCATGGGACAGCCGATAATTCACCCCTCCACTTT. Translating it yields CASHGTADNSPLHF.

Points on this clone: Other DNA sequences within the sample encode an identical CDR3. This chain joins TRBV18 and TRBJ1-3, with D perhaps TRBD1 (6 bases). Trimming removed 3 bases at V and 1 base at J, with 13 bases between. The germline gives CDR1 KGHSH, CDR2 LQKENI. CDR3 size: 16 residues. As DNA, the CDR3 is TGTGCCAGCTCACCCCGGGACACTGTTTCTGGAAACACCATATATTTT. It translates to CASSPRDTVSGNTIYF.

The chain recombines TRBV11-1 with TRBJ1-1, with D uncertain. With 1 base removed from V and 0 bases from J, the gap between germline ends came to 9 bases. The CDR3 runs to 15 residues. Germline CDR1 SGHAT, CDR2 FQDESV (reference sequence). The CDR3 region has the DNA TGTGCCAGCAGCTTAGGTGCTGCGATGAACACTGAAGCTTTCTTT. It codes for CASSLGAAMNTEAFF.

The chain links TRBV18 to TRBJ1-1; 7 positions match TRBD1. CDR3 length: 16 amino acids. Germline loops: CDR1 KGHSH, CDR2 LQKENI. Trimming at V came to 1 base and at J to 2 bases, leaving 7 bases not matched to a gene. CDR3 region: CASSPRRGGTNTEAFF. Written as DNA, the CDR3 is TGTGCCAGCTCACCACGGCGAGGGGGCACCAACACTGAAGCTTTCTTT.

The V gene is TRBV5-1, the J gene TRBJ2-1; 10 positions match TRBD2. The CDR3 extends over 15 amino acids. V gave up 5 bases and J gave up 3 bases; unmatched junction bases: 5. Germline V gene data show CDR1 as SGHRS and CDR2 as YFSETQ. The CDR3 sequence: CASSYSGGLYNEQFF. CDR3 coding DNA: TGCGCCAGCAGTTATAGCGGGGGGCTCTACAATGAGCAGTTCTTC.

This rearrangement joins TRBV18 to TRBJ1-2; TRBD1 might be the D (6 bases). The length of the CDR3 is 15 residues. Trimming left V 0 bases short and J 1 base short, with 9 bases between. CDR1 is KGHSH, CDR2 LQKENI, per germline. CDR3 nucleotides: TGTGCCAGCTCACCACCCCGGACAGTTAACTATGGCTACACCTTC. Translation: CASSPPRTVNYGYTF.

This chain joins TRBV20-1 and TRBJ1-6; 8 nucleotides line up with TRBD1. This CDR3 spans 16 amino acids. CDR1 DFQATT and CDR2 SNEGSKA come from the germline V gene (reference sequence). Unmatched junction bases numbered 8, after V lost 3 bases and J lost 4 bases. Here the CDR3 reads CSASYRGTKYNSPLHF. DNA of the CDR3: TGCAGTGCTAGTTACAGGGGGACTAAATATAATTCACCCCTCCACTTT.